This T cell receptor beta chain was obtained from a study of T cell repertoires in cytomegalovirus infection. In germline, CDR1 is MGHRA, CDR2 YSYEKL. The CDR3 spans 12 residues. Trimming took 0 bases from V and 9 from J, leaving 5 bases between them. TCRdb analysed the reads with MiXCR anew, one entry per CDR3 protein. The sample lists 650,000 to 850,000 distinct CDR3 sequences, roughly 29% occurring once. In the case of this clonotype: Its target is unknown.

The origin of this receptor is a human donor in good health (CMV status not recorded). Some clones in this sample may be carry-over from other donors' samples. The chain uses TRBV4-1 and TRBJ2-2; no firm D call. This specimen was cultured CD8+ T cells from PBMCs, taken from culture after CMV antigen stimulation. The CDR3 sequence: CASSQDERELFF. In DNA, the CDR3 is TGCGCCAGCAGCCAAGATGAGCGGGAGCTGTTTTTT.